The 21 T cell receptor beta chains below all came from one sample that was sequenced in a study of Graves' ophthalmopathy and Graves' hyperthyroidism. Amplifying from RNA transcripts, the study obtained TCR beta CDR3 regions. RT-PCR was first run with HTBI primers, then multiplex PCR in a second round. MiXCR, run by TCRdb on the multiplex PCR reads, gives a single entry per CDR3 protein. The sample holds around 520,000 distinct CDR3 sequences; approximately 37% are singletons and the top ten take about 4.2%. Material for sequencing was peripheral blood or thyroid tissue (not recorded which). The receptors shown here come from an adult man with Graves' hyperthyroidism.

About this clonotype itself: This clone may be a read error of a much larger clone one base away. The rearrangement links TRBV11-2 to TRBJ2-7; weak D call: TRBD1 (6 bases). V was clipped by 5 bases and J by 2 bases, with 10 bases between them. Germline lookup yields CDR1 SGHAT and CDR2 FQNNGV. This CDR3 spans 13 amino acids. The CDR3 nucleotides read TGTGCCAGCAGCAACAGGGTGCCCTACGAGCAGTACTTC. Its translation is CASSNRVPYEQYF.

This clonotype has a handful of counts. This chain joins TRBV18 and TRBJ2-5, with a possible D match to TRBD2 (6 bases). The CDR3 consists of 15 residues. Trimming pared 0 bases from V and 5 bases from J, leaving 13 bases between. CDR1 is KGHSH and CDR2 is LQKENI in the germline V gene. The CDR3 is CASSPPSGLRETQYF. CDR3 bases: TGTGCCAGCTCACCACCTAGCGGCCTCCGGGAGACCCAGTACTTC. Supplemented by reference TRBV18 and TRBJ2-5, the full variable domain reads NAGVMQNPRHLVRRRGQEARLRCSPMKGHSHVYWYRQLPEEGLKFMVYLQKENIIDESGMPKERFSAEFPKEGPSILRIQQVVRGDSAAYFCASSPPSGLRETQYFGPGTRLLVL.

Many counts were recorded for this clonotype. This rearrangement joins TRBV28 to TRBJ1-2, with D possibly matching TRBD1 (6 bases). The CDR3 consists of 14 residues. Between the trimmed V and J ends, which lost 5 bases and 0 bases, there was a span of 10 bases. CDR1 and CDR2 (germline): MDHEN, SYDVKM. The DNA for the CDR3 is TGTGCCAGCAGTCGGACAGAAGCTAACTATGGCTACACCTTC. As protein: CASSRTEANYGYTF.

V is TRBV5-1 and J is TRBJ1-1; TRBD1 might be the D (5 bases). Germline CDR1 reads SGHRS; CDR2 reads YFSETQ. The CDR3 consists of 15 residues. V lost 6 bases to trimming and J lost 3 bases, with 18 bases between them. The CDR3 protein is CASNSSPGPDTEAFF. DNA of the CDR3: TGCGCCAGCAACTCCTCGCCGGGGCCCGACACTGAAGCTTTCTTT.

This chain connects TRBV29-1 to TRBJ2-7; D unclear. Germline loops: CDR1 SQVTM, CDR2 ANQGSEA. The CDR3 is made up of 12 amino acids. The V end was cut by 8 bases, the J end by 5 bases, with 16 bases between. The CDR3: CSLAVNVNEQYF. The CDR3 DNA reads TGCAGCTTGGCAGTCAATGTCAACGAGCAGTACTTC.

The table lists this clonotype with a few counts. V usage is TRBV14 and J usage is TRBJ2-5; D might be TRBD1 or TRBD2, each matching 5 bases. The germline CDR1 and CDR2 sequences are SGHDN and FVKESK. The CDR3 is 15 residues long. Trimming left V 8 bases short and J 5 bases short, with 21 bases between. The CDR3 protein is CASSPRDASRETQYF. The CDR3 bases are TGTGCCAGCTCACCCCGGGACGCCTCCCGGGAGACCCAGTACTTC.

CDR3 nucleotide sequence: TGTGCCATCAGTGAGTCGGGGACAGGGGCCCAGCATTTT. Translated: CAISESGTGAQHF. V gene TRBV10-3 combines with J gene TRBJ1-5; TRBD1 aligns across 10 bases. With V trimmed by 0 bases and J by 11 bases, 1 base remained unmatched. Germline lookup yields CDR1 ENHRY and CDR2 SYGVKD. CDR3 length equals 13 residues.

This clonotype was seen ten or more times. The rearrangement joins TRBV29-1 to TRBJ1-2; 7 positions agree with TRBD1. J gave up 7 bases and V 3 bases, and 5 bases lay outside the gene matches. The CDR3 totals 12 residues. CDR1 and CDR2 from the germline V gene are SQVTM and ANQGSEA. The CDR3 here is CSVDRGTGGYTF. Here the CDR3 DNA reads TGCAGCGTTGACAGGGGGACGGGTGGCTACACCTTC.

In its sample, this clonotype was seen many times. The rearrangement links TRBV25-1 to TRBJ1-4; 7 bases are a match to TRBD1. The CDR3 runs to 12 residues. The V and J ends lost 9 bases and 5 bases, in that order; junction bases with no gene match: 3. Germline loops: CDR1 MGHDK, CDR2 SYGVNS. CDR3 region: CASKQGNEKLFF. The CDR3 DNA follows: TGTGCCAGTAAACAGGGGAATGAAAAACTGTTTTTT. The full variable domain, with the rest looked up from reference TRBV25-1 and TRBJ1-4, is EADIYQTPRYLVIGTGKKITLECSQTMGHDKMYWYQQDPGMELHLIHYSYGVNSTEKGDLSSESTVSRIRTEHFPLTLESARPSHTSQYLCASKQGNEKLFFGSGTQLSVL.

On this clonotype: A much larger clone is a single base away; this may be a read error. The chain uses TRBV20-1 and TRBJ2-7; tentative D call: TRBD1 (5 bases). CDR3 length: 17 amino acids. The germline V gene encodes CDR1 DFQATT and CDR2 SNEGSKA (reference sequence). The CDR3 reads CSARPPIQQGFSCEQYF. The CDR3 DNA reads TGCAGTGCTAGACCACCGATCCAGCAGGGCTTTTCCTGCGAGCAGTACTTC.

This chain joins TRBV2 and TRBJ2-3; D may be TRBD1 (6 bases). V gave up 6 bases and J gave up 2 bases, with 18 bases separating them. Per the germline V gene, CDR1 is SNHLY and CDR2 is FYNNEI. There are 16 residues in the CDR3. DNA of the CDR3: TGTGCCAGCAGCTACCTGACACAGGGACCCACAGATACGCAGTATTTT. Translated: CASSYLTQGPTDTQYF. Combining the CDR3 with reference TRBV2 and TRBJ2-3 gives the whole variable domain EPEVTQTPSHQVTQMGQEVILRCVPISNHLYFYWYRQILGQKVEFLVSFYNNEISEKSEIFDDQFSVERPDGSNFTLKIRSTKLEDSAMYFCASSYLTQGPTDTQYFGPGTRLTVL.

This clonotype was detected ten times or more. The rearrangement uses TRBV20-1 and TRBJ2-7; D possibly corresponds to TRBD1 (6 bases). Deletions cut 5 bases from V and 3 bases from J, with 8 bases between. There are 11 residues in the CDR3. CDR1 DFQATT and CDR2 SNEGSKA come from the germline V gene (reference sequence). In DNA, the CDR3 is TGCAGTGCTGGGACACACTACGAGCAGTACTTC. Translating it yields CSAGTHYEQYF.

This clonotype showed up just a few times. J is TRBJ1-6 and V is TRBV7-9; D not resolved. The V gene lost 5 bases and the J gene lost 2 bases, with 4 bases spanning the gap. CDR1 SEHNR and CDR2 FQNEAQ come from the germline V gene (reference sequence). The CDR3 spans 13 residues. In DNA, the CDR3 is TGTGCCAGCAGCCTCCCCTATAATTCACCCCTCCACTTT. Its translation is CASSLPYNSPLHF.

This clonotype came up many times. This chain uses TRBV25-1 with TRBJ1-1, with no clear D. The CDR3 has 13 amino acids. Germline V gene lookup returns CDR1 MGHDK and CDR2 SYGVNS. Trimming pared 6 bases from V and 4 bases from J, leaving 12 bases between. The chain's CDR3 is CASRWTGSTEAFF. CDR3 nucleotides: TGTGCCAGCAGGTGGACGGGGAGCACTGAAGCTTTCTTT.

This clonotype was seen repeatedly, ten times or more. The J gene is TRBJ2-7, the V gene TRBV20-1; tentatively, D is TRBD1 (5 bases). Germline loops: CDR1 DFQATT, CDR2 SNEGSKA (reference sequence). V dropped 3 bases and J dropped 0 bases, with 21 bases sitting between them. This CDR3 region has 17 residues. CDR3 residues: CSASLGIGAPFSYEQYF. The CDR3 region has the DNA TGCAGTGCTAGTCTGGGGATAGGGGCCCCCTTCTCCTACGAGCAGTACTTC.

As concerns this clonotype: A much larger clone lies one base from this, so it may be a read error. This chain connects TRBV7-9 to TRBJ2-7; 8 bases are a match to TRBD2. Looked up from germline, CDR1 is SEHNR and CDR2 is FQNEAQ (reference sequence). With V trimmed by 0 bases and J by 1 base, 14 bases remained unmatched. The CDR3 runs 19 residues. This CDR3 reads CASSLAGYEKRGSSYEQYF. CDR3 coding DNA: TGTGCCAGCAGCTTAGCCGGGTATGAAAAGCGGGGGAGTTCCTACGAGCAGTACTTC.

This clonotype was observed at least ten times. The CDR3 nucleotides read TGTGCCAGCAGTTACAGGGAAGAAAAACTGTTTTTT. Translating gives CASSYREEKLFF. J is TRBJ1-4 and V is TRBV6-6; the D is unclear. The CDR3 loop spans 12 amino acids. The germline V gene has CDR1 MNHNY and CDR2 SVGAGI (reference sequence). The germline V and J ends were trimmed by 2 bases and 8 bases, with 6 bases remaining between them.

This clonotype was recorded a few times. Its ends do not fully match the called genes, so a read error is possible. CDR3 DNA: TGCGCCAGCAGCTTGGGGGGCACTGAAGCTTCCTTT. Encoded protein: CASSLGGTEASF. The chain uses TRBV5-1 and TRBJ1-1, with TRBD1 as a possible D gene (5 bases). The CDR3 is 12 amino acids. CDR1 is SGHRS and CDR2 is YFSETQ in the germline V gene.

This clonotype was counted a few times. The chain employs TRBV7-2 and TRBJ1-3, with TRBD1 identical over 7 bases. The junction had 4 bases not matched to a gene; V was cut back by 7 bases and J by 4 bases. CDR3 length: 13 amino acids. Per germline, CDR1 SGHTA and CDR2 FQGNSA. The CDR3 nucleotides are TGTGCCAGCACCAAGGACAGGGGAAACACCATATATTTT. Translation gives CASTKDRGNTIYF.

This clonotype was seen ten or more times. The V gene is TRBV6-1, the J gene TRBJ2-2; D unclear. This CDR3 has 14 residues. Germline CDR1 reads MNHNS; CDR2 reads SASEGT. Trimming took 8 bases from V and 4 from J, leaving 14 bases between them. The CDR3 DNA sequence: TGTGCCAGCGTCCGGAGTCGGAGCACCGGGGAGCTGTTTTTT. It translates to CASVRSRSTGELFF.

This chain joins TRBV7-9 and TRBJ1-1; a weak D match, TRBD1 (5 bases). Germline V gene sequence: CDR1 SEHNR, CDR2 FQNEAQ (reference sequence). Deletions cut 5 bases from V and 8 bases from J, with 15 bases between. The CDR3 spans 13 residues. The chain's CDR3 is CASSPPGSREAFF. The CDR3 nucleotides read TGTGCCAGCAGCCCCCCAGGGTCAAGGGAAGCTTTCTTT.